The 5 T cell receptor beta chains presented below share a single source sample, sequenced in a study of CD8 T cells in Susac syndrome. Random-hexamer reverse transcription was applied to 0.5 to 1 ug RNA. One entry per CDR3 protein results from TCRdb running MiXCR on the immunoSEQ multiplex PCR reads. Of about 280,000 distinct CDR3 sequences in the sample, more than 75% are singletons; the top ten hold approximately 0.11%. The specimen was CD8+ T cells from PBMCs. Receptor source: a human donor with multiple sclerosis.

This clonotype appeared a few times. This chain connects TRBV6-5 to TRBJ2-2; D might be TRBD1 or TRBD2, each matching 5 bases. CDR3 size: 13 residues. Between the trimmed V and J ends, which lost 3 bases and 5 bases, there was a span of 7 bases. Germline values: CDR1 MNHEY, CDR2 SVGAGI. CDR3 residues: CASSYGGTGELFF. Here the CDR3 DNA reads TGTGCCAGCAGTTATGGGGGAACCGGGGAGCTGTTTTTT.

This clonotype was counted a few times. The chain has TRBV6-5 and TRBJ2-7; no reliable D call. The CDR3 covers 14 residues. The V gene lost 0 bases and the J gene lost 2 bases, with 8 bases spanning the gap. The germline V gene has CDR1 MNHEY and CDR2 SVGAGI. The CDR3 nucleotides are TGTGCCAGCAGTTACTCGAAGAGGACCTACGAGCAGTACTTC. It encodes CASSYSKRTYEQYF.

The chain is built from TRBV29-1 and TRBJ1-2; tentative D call: TRBD1 (5 bases). The germline V gene encodes CDR1 SQVTM and CDR2 ANQGSEA. The CDR3 length is 12 residues. V lost 1 base to trimming and J lost 3 bases, with 6 bases between them. CDR3 DNA: TGCAGCGTTGAAGCCAGGGACTATGGCTACACCTTC. Translated: CSVEARDYGYTF.

CDR3 nucleotide sequence: TGTGCCAGCAGTTTGAGCTGGACCAAAGAGACCCAGTACTTC. This encodes CASSLSWTKETQYF. The chain joins TRBV27 to TRBJ2-5; no clear D. This CDR3 comprises 14 residues. Trimming cost V 3 bases and J 3 bases, with 11 bases left between them. Germline CDR1 MNHEY, CDR2 SMNVEV (reference sequence).

V and J are TRBV27 and TRBJ2-5; 9 positions agree with TRBD2. V shed 11 bases, J shed 0 bases, and the junction held 7 bases outside the gene matches. The CDR3 contains 14 residues. Germline CDR1 MNHEY, CDR2 SMNVEV (reference sequence). In nucleotides, the CDR3 is TGTGCCTCATCTAGCGGGGCGTACCAAGAGACCCAGTACTTC. Translation gives CASSSGAYQETQYF.